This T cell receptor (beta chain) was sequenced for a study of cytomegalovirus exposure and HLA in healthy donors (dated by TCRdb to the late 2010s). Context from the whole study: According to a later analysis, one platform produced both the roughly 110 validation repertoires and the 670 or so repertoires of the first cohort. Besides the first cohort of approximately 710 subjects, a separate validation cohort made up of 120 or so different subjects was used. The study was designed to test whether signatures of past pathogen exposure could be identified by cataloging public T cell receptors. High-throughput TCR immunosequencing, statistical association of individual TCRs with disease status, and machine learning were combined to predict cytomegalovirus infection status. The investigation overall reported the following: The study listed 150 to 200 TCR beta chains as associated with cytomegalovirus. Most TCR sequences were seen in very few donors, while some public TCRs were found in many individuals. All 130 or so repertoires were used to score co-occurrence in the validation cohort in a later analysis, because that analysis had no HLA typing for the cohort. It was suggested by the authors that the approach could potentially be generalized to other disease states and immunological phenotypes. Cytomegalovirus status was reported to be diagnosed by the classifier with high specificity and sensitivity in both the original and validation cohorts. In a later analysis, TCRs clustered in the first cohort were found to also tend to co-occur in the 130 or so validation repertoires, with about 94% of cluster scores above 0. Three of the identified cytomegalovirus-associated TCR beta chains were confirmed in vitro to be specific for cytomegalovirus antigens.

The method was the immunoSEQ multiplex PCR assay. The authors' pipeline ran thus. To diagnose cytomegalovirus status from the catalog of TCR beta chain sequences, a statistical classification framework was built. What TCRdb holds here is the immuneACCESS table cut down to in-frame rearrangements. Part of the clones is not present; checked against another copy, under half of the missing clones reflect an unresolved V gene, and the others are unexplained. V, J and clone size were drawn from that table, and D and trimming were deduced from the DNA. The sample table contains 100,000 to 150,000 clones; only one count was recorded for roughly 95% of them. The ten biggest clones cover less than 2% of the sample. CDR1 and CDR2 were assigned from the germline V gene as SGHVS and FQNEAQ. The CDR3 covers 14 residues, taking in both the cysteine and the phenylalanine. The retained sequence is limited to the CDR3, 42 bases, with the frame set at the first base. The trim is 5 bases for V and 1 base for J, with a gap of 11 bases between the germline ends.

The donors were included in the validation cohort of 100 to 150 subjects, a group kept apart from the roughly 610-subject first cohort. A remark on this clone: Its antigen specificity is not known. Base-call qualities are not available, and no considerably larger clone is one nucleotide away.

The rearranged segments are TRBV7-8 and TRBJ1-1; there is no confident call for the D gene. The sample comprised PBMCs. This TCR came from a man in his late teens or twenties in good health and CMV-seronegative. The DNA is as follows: TGTGCCAGCAGCCCCTCCCTAGGGAACACTGAAGCTTTCTTT. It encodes CASSPSLGNTEAFF.